This T cell receptor (beta chain) is drawn from a study of T cells after yellow fever vaccination. This clonotype has at least ten counts. One entry per CDR3 protein results from TCRdb running MiXCR on the 5' RACE reads. Of 300,000 to 400,000 distinct CDR3 sequences in the sample, approximately 5.7% were seen once. CDR3 size: 12 residues. The TCR was taken from a man in his thirties or forties who received the YFV17D yellow fever vaccine. The sequences come from PBMCs, collected 5 days after the yellow fever booster vaccination. The rearrangement uses TRBV21-1 and TRBJ2-7. TRBV21-1 is noted as a pseudogene. CDR3 DNA: TGTGCCAGCAGCAATTCAGGTTACGAGCAGTACTTC. Encoded protein: CASSNSGYEQYF.